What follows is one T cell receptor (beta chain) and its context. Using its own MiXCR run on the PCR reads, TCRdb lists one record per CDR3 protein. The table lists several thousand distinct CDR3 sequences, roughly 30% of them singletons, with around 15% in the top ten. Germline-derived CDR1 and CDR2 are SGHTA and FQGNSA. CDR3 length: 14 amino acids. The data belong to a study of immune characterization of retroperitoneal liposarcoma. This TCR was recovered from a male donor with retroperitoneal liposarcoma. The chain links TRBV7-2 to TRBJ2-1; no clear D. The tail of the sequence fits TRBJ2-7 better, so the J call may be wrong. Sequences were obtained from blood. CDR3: CASSTSGPPYEQYF. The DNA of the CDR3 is TGTGCCAGCAGCACCTCCGGTCCCCCCTACGAGCAGTACTTC.